Listed below are T cell receptor beta chains from one sample, sequenced in a study of CD8+ T cells in alopecia areata. The method was immunoSEQ multiplex PCR; TCRdb's version includes in-frame clones alone and lacks a portion of them. The sample contains 150,000 to 200,000 clones, roughly 60% of which appear only once. Sequenced here: CD4+ T cells sorted from blood, sampled between weeks 55 and 65, from a patient treated with tofacitinib. The receptors were sampled from a human donor with alopecia areata. CDR3s include the opening cysteine and the closing phenylalanine or tryptophan. The order of the fields is D gene, V gene, J gene, clone size, CDR3 DNA, CDR3 protein. The D gene is left open where the match is weak. Clone size appears in some rows only: once, few, many, or a class for an expanded clone.

D gene: .
V gene: TRBV30
J gene: TRBJ1-4
clone size: .
CDR3 DNA: TGCGGCTCCCGGCGGTATAATGAAAAACTGTTTTTT
CDR3 protein: CGSRRYNEKLFF

D gene: TRBD1
V gene: TRBV6-5
J gene: TRBJ2-7
clone size: .
CDR3 DNA: TGTGCCAGCAGCTTGACAGGGAGCTCCTACGAGCAGTACTTC
CDR3 protein: CASSLTGSSYEQYF

D gene: .
V gene: TRBV2
J gene: TRBJ1-5
clone size: once
CDR3 DNA: TGTGCCAGCAGTTCGGACAGAAATCAGCCCCAGCATTTT
CDR3 protein: CASSSDRNQPQHF

D gene: .
V gene: TRBV5-6
J gene: TRBJ1-4
clone size: .
CDR3 DNA: TGTGCCAGCAGCACCGACGGGGGCACAACTAATGAAAAACTGTTTTTT
CDR3 protein: CASSTDGGTTNEKLFF

D gene: .
V gene: TRBV5-6
J gene: TRBJ2-7
clone size: .
CDR3 DNA: TGTGCCAGCAGCTTGGCCGCTGGGGGCTACGAGCAGTACTTC
CDR3 protein: CASSLAAGGYEQYF

D gene: TRBD1
V gene: TRBV4-1
J gene: TRBJ2-7
clone size: once
CDR3 DNA: TGCGCCAGCAGCCAAGATCGCTCAGGGGACAGACAATACGAGCAGTACTTC
CDR3 protein: CASSQDRSGDRQYEQYF

D gene: TRBD2
V gene: TRBV7-2
J gene: TRBJ2-3
clone size: once
CDR3 DNA: TGTGCCAGCAGGCGGACTAGCGGGGCCACAGATACGCAGTATTTT
CDR3 protein: CASRRTSGATDTQYF

D gene: TRBD1
V gene: TRBV30
J gene: TRBJ2-5
clone size: .
CDR3 DNA: TGTGCCTGGAGTGTTTGGAAACAGGGGTGGGAGACCCAGTACTTC
CDR3 protein: CAWSVWKQGWETQYF

D gene: .
V gene: TRBV10-3
J gene: TRBJ2-5
clone size: few
CDR3 DNA: TGTGCCATCAGGGGGCTCCAAGAGACCCAGTACTTC
CDR3 protein: CAIRGLQETQYF

D gene: .
V gene: TRBV5-1
J gene: TRBJ2-7
clone size: once
CDR3 DNA: TGCGCCAGCAGCTTGGTTGGGGCGACCTCCTACGAGCAGTACTTC
CDR3 protein: CASSLVGATSYEQYF

D gene: .
V gene: TRBV15
J gene: TRBJ1-4
clone size: .
CDR3 DNA: TGTGCCACCAGCAGAGATCCGGGGTCTAATGAAAAACTGTTTTTT
CDR3 protein: CATSRDPGSNEKLFF

D gene: TRBD1
V gene: TRBV2
J gene: TRBJ1-5
clone size: .
CDR3 DNA: TGTGCCAGCAGCGGAACAGGGGGAGATCAGCCCCAGCATTTT
CDR3 protein: CASSGTGGDQPQHF

D gene: .
V gene: TRBV7-8
J gene: TRBJ2-7
clone size: many
CDR3 DNA: TGTGCCAGCAGCTCAAACCGCCCCTACGAGCAGTACTTC
CDR3 protein: CASSSNRPYEQYF

D gene: TRBD1
V gene: TRBV9
J gene: TRBJ1-2
clone size: .
CDR3 DNA: TGTGCCAGCAGCGTACAGGGGGTCGGAGGCTACACCTTC
CDR3 protein: CASSVQGVGGYTF

D gene: TRBD1
V gene: TRBV30
J gene: TRBJ2-1
clone size: once
CDR3 DNA: TGTGCCTGGAGTGTACGATTGGGGACAGACTACAATGAGCAGTTCTTC
CDR3 protein: CAWSVRLGTDYNEQFF

D gene: .
V gene: TRBV29-1
J gene: TRBJ2-1
clone size: .
CDR3 DNA: TGCAGCGTTGGGGGGAGTTACTACAATGAGCAGTTCTTC
CDR3 protein: CSVGGSYYNEQFF

D gene: TRBD1
V gene: TRBV5-1
J gene: TRBJ1-2
clone size: .
CDR3 DNA: TGCGCCAGCAGCTCCGACAGGGAAGGCTACACCTTC
CDR3 protein: CASSSDREGYTF

D gene: .
V gene: TRBV2
J gene: TRBJ2-5
clone size: once
CDR3 DNA: TGTGCCAGCACTAGGGGGTTGGAGACCCAGTACTTC
CDR3 protein: CASTRGLETQYF

D gene: .
V gene: TRBV6-6
J gene: TRBJ2-5
clone size: .
CDR3 DNA: TGTGCCAGCAGTTACTCGAATCGGGAGACCCAGTACTTC
CDR3 protein: CASSYSNRETQYF

D gene: .
V gene: TRBV5-1
J gene: TRBJ2-7
clone size: .
CDR3 DNA: TGCGCCAGCAGCAATCAGGGAGGCGAGCAGTACTTC
CDR3 protein: CASSNQGGEQYF

D gene: .
V gene: TRBV19
J gene: TRBJ1-2
clone size: .
CDR3 DNA: TGTGCCAGTAGTACCACGACCGAAGCCTATGGCTACACCTTC
CDR3 protein: CASSTTTEAYGYTF

D gene: .
V gene: TRBV7-2
J gene: TRBJ2-2
clone size: few
CDR3 DNA: TGTGCCAGCAGCTCCCCGAACACCGGGGAGCTGTTTTTT
CDR3 protein: CASSSPNTGELFF